This TCR beta chain is drawn from a study of tumor-infiltrating lymphocytes in oesophageal squamous cell carcinoma. This clonotype has ten or more counts. Germline lookup yields CDR1 KGHSH and CDR2 LQKENI. This CDR3 has 15 residues. Losses at the gene ends were 0 bases for V and 4 bases for J; bases not matched to a gene: 3. Each CDR3 protein is one row after TCRdb ran MiXCR on the PCR reads. The data contain 10,000 or so distinct CDR3 sequences, around three fifths of them singletons. Source material: esophageal tumor tissue. The TCR was taken from a male donor with esophageal squamous cell carcinoma. The chain has TRBV18 and TRBJ2-5; TRBD1 agrees at 9 bases. DNA of the CDR3: TGTGCCAGCTCACCACCGGGGACAGGGTCAGAGACCCAGTACTTC. Protein product: CASSPPGTGSETQYF. The full variable domain, with the rest looked up from reference TRBV18 and TRBJ2-5, is NAGVMQNPRHLVRRRGQEARLRCSPMKGHSHVYWYRQLPEEGLKFMVYLQKENIIDESGMPKERFSAEFPKEGPSILRIQQVVRGDSAAYFCASSPPGTGSETQYFGPGTRLLVL.